Given below is one TCR beta chain in context. Its antigen is unidentified. The data derive from a study of molecular identifiers for immune sequencing clone quantification. The CDR3 sequence is 15 residues long. The V gene end was trimmed by 5 bases and the J gene end by 3 bases; junction bases not matched to a gene: 6. CDR1 is MDHEN and CDR2 is SYDVKM in the germline V gene. The study, taken as a whole, reports: Clones exceeding 20 RNA copies carried over 97% of effector molecules but under 1% of naive-cell molecules.

One entry per CDR3 protein results from TCRdb running MiXCR on the PCR reads. In the table there are under 600,000 distinct CDR3 sequences, 20% to 25% of which are singletons. The receptor was derived from a human donor in good health. Some libraries in this study had Jurkat cell RNA spiked in. This rearrangement joins TRBV28 to TRBJ2-7; 11 bases are shared with TRBD2. Sequenced sample: naive CD8+ T cells from blood, with Jurkat cell RNA spiked in. Regarding subset: FACS-sorted CD8+CD4-CCR7+CD45RA+ naive T cells. The CDR3 loop is CASSNSLAGGYEQYF. Written as DNA, the CDR3 is TGTGCCAGCAGTAACTCCCTAGCGGGAGGCTACGAGCAGTACTTC.